This T cell receptor (beta chain) is drawn from a study of glioma-infiltrating T cells after dendritic cell vaccination. Trimming took 3 bases from V and 2 from J, leaving 20 bases between them. From germline, CDR1 is SGDLS and CDR2 YYNGEE. This CDR3 is built from 17 residues. Study-level results: Estimated pretreatment TIL content predicted outcome after dendritic cell vaccination.

A note on this clone: Its antigen is undetermined.

None of the glioblastoma patients had an isocitrate dehydrogenase mutation. The immunoSEQ assay amplified TCRB CDR3 from up to roughly 2 ug DNA. Profiled with immunoSEQ multiplex PCR; TCRdb holds only in-frame clones, not every one. The sample has approximately 82,000 clones; about 90% are singletons. The TCR was taken from a human donor with glioblastoma. The chain is built from TRBV9 and TRBJ1-2; weak D call: TRBD1 (5 bases). This sample comprised blood, obtained before dendritic cell vaccination. CDR3 nucleotide sequence: TGTGCCAGCAGCGCCGTCCTTACCCGGGCAGGGAACTATGGCTACACCTTC. It encodes CASSAVLTRAGNYGYTF.